Included here is one T cell receptor beta chain sequence, with context. Antigen specificity is unknown. Measured with immunoSEQ multiplex PCR; TCRdb has only the in-frame clones, and not every one. The data contain fewer than 75,000 clones, approximately 77% of them singletons. The CDR3 extends over 12 amino acids. V lost 3 bases, J lost 9 bases, and 9 bases lay in between. The germline V gene has CDR1 SNHLY and CDR2 FYNNEI. This specimen comes from a study of vaccination effects on CD4 cells after COVID-19. Whole-study context: Expansion of antigen-specific CD4+ T cells with viral peptide pools was carried out by the ViraFEST assay before sequencing.

At the end of roughly 9 days of culture, CD4+ T cells were isolated. V is TRBV2 and J is TRBJ1-3; D unclear. The input for sequencing was CD4+ T cells from PBMCs cultured without peptide, taken before COVID-19 vaccination. The receptor comes from a human donor who received a COVID-19 vaccine. The CDR3, as DNA: TGTGCCAGCAGTGACCCAGCGGGCACCATATATTTT. Translating gives CASSDPAGTIYF.